The 11 T cell receptor beta chains below were found in one sample sequenced in a study of shared clonotypes between healthy human individuals. Generated by immunoSEQ multiplex PCR, the TCRdb table keeps only in-frame clones and is missing some. The repertoire has 850,000 to 1,200,000 clones, 65% to 80% of them found once; the top ten carry 1.4% to 1.5%. Sample: memory CD4+ T cells sorted from blood. Stated subset: CD45RA-negative fraction. Source of these receptors: a man aged 18 to 30 in good health.

The J gene is TRBJ1-1, the V gene TRBV5-1; 9 bases match TRBD1. Germline loops: CDR1 SGHRS, CDR2 YFSETQ. This CDR3 has 13 residues. The trim removed 4 bases at V and 4 bases at J, leaving 2 bases unmatched. CDR3: CASSRQGGTEAFF. CDR3 sequence (DNA): TGCGCCAGCAGCAGACAGGGGGGCACTGAAGCTTTCTTT. The full variable domain, in which reference TRBV5-1 and TRBJ1-1 provide the parts outside the CDR3, is KAGVTQTPRYLIKTRGQQVTLSCSPISGHRSVSWYQQTPGQGLQFLFEYFSETQRNKGNFPGRFSGRQFSNSRSEMNVSTLELGDSALYLCASSRQGGTEAFFGQGTRLTVV.

The chain uses TRBV25-1 and TRBJ1-6, with D maybe TRBD1 (5 bases). This CDR3 comprises 14 residues. Per germline, CDR1 MGHDK and CDR2 SYGVNS. The ends were cut back, 10 bases at V and 3 bases at J, with 13 bases in the middle. The CDR3 sequence: CANPPDIYNSPLHF. CDR3 sequence (DNA): TGTGCCAACCCCCCGGACATCTATAATTCACCCCTCCACTTT.

This chain links TRBV9 with TRBJ2-3, with 11 bases lining up with TRBD2. From germline, CDR1 is SGDLS and CDR2 YYNGEE. V shed 5 bases and J 1 base; nucleotides not matched to a gene: 6. This CDR3 comprises 16 residues. This chain's CDR3 is CASSVTSGSGTDTQYF. In DNA form, the CDR3 reads TGTGCCAGCAGTGTAACTAGCGGGAGTGGCACAGATACGCAGTATTTT.

V usage is TRBV7-9 and J usage is TRBJ1-3; 9 nucleotides line up with TRBD1. CDR3 size: 13 residues. Germline-derived CDR1 and CDR2 are SEHNR and FQNEAQ (reference sequence). J gave up 7 bases and V 5 bases, and 3 bases lay outside the gene matches. In DNA, the CDR3 is TGTGCCAGCAGCCAAGGACAGGGGAACACCATATATTTT. Residues: CASSQGQGNTIYF.

The V call is TRBV28, the J call TRBJ1-1, with 11 nucleotides matching TRBD1. After removal of 4 bases from V and 10 bases from J, the junction contained 8 bases not matched to a gene. The CDR3 totals 14 residues. Germline V CDR1 and CDR2: MDHEN, SYDVKM. CDR3: CASSSGQGAVRAFF. CDR3 bases: TGTGCCAGCAGTTCAGGACAGGGGGCTGTGCGAGCTTTCTTT.

A note on this clone: Other DNA sequences in the same sample also yield this CDR3. J is TRBJ2-7 and V is TRBV5-4; weak D call: TRBD2 (5 bases). The CDR3 is 13 residues long. Trimming took 0 bases from V and 2 from J, leaving 6 bases between them. Germline CDR1 SGHNT, CDR2 YYREEE (reference sequence). CDR3 residues: CASSLDSAYEQYF. DNA of the CDR3: TGTGCCAGCAGCTTGGATAGCGCCTACGAGCAGTACTTC.

V gene TRBV18 combines with J gene TRBJ2-3; D possibly corresponds to TRBD1 (5 bases). V was trimmed by 3 bases and J by 0 bases, leaving 10 bases between them. Germline lookup yields CDR1 KGHSH and CDR2 LQKENI. The CDR3 consists of 15 residues. The CDR3 region has the DNA TGTGCCAGCTCACCTGGGGCGGAAAGCACAGATACGCAGTATTTT. This encodes CASSPGAESTDTQYF.

This clone was found a few times. The chain employs TRBV6-5 and TRBJ1-4; no firm D call. This CDR3 contains 14 residues. Germline CDR1 reads MNHEY; CDR2 reads SVGAGI. Trimming took off 6 bases at V and 0 bases at J, with 8 bases between the two ends. DNA of the CDR3: TGTGCCAGCAGAGAAACTGCAACTAATGAAAAACTGTTTTTT. It specifies CASRETATNEKLFF.

The rearrangement links TRBV19 to TRBJ1-2; 8 nucleotides agree with TRBD1. CDR1 is LNHDA, CDR2 SQIVND, per germline (reference sequence). This CDR3 has 16 amino acids. V shed 6 bases and J 0 bases; nucleotides not matched to a gene: 9. The CDR3 is CASRRAGTGTNYGYTF. The CDR3 DNA sequence: TGTGCCAGTAGAAGAGCCGGGACAGGAACTAACTATGGCTACACCTTC.

The DNA of the CDR3 is TGCGCCAGCAGCCCTAACCCCTCCGGGACAGGGACCTCACCCCTCCACTTT. It yields the protein CASSPNPSGTGTSPLHF. The rearrangement uses TRBV5-1 and TRBJ1-6, with 9 bases fitting TRBD1. Germline V gene data show CDR1 as SGHRS and CDR2 as YFSETQ. The CDR3 spans 17 residues. Losses at the gene ends were 4 bases for V and 10 bases for J; bases not matched to a gene: 15.

V gene TRBV7-6 combines with J gene TRBJ2-2, with D unclear. Germline CDR1 SGHVS, CDR2 FNYEAQ. The CDR3 spans 16 residues. V gave up 5 bases and J gave up 0 bases, with 13 bases separating them. DNA of the CDR3: TGTGCCAGCAGCCTAGACGTGCCCTCGAACACCGGGGAGCTGTTTTTT. It encodes CASSLDVPSNTGELFF.